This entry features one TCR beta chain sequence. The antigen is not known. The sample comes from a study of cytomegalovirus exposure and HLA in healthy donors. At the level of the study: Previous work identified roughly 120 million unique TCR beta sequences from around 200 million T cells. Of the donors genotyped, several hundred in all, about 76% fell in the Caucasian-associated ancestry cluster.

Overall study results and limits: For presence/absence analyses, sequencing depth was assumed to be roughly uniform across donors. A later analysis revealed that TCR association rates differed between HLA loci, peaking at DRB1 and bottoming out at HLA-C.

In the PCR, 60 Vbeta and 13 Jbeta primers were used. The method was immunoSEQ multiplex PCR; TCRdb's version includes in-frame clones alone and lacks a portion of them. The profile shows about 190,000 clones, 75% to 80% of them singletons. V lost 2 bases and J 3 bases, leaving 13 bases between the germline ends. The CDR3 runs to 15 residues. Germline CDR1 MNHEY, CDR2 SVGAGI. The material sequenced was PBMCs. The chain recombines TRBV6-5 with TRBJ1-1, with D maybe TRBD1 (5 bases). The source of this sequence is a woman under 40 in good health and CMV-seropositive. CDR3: CASSYLTGGDTEAFF. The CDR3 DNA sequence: TGTGCCAGCAGTTACCTTACGGGGGGGGACACTGAAGCTTTCTTT.